The 16 T cell receptor beta chains below come from one sample, sequenced in a study of beta chain features in type 1 diabetes. Expressed TCRB transcripts got sequenced, as all isolated RNA was reverse transcribed. Profiled with immunoSEQ multiplex PCR; TCRdb holds only in-frame clones, not every one. Found here are about 150,000 clones, roughly 48% of them singletons; the top ten hold 0.35% to 0.5%. Sequencing was done on a sample of Tregs from blood. The receptors originated from a man younger than 30 in good health.

Comment on this clone: Within the sample, other DNA sequences also encode this same CDR3. This chain joins TRBV19 and TRBJ1-1; D gene unclear. With 9 bases removed from V and 5 bases from J, the gap between germline ends came to 19 bases. This CDR3 has 14 residues. Germline assignment: CDR1 LNHDA and CDR2 SQIVND (reference sequence). CDR3 residues: CASTTWQTRTEAFF. In DNA form, the CDR3 reads TGTGCCAGCACCACTTGGCAGACGAGGACTGAAGCTTTCTTT.

V and J are TRBV28 and TRBJ1-2; D remains unclear. The CDR3 consists of 13 residues. Germline loops: CDR1 MDHEN, CDR2 SYDVKM. Trimming took 6 bases from V and 7 from J, leaving 15 bases between them. DNA of the CDR3: TGTGCCAGCAGCCTCACCGACTTTGGTGGCTACACCTTC. Amino acid sequence: CASSLTDFGGYTF.

This chain links TRBV5-1 with TRBJ1-3; 7 nucleotides match TRBD1. Germline V gene data show CDR1 as SGHRS and CDR2 as YFSETQ. The CDR3 extends over 16 amino acids. V shed 1 base and J 2 bases; nucleotides not matched to a gene: 6. CDR3 residues: CASSLRTGQAGNTIYF. The CDR3 region has the DNA TGCGCCAGCAGCTTGAGGACAGGCCAAGCTGGAAACACCATATATTTT.

This chain uses TRBV25-1 with TRBJ2-2; the D gene is possibly TRBD1 (6 bases). The length of the CDR3 is 18 residues. The germline V and J ends were trimmed by 2 bases and 1 base, with 17 bases remaining between them. CDR1 and CDR2 from the germline V gene are MGHDK and SYGVNS. The CDR3 sequence: CASSETFFGQRNTGELFF. The CDR3 coding sequence is TGTGCCAGCAGTGAAACATTCTTTGGACAGAGGAACACCGGGGAGCTGTTTTTT.

This clone occurred once. This chain joins TRBV15 and TRBJ1-5; D is perhaps TRBD1 (6 bases). Germline V gene sequence: CDR1 LNHNV, CDR2 YYDKDF (reference sequence). CDR3 length: 21 amino acids. The V gene lost 2 bases and the J gene lost 0 bases, with 26 bases spanning the gap. The CDR3: CATSRSRRSQGILYSNQPQHF. The DNA of the CDR3 is TGTGCCACCAGCAGAAGCCGGAGGAGCCAGGGGATCCTATATAGCAATCAGCCCCAGCATTTT.

The rearrangement joins TRBV15 to TRBJ1-5; D is unclear. This CDR3 is built from 15 residues. CDR1 and CDR2 from the germline V gene are LNHNV and YYDKDF (reference sequence). The V gene lost 1 base and the J gene lost 3 bases, with 10 bases spanning the gap. The CDR3 reads CATSRVRRFNQPQHF. The CDR3 DNA reads as TGTGCCACCAGCAGAGTGAGGCGGTTCAATCAGCCCCAGCATTTT.

J is TRBJ1-6 and V is TRBV11-2; a possible D gene is TRBD1 (6 bases). CDR3 length: 13 residues. Germline assignment: CDR1 SGHAT and CDR2 FQNNGV. Trimming cost V 5 bases and J 9 bases, with 11 bases left between them. The DNA for the CDR3 is TGTGCCAGCAGCGCCCGGACAGTTTCACCCCTCCACTTT. Amino acid sequence: CASSARTVSPLHF. The full variable domain, completed using reference TRBV11-2 and TRBJ1-6, is EAGVAQSPRYKIIEKRQSVAFWCNPISGHATLYWYQQILGQGPKLLIQFQNNGVVDDSQLPKDRFSAERLKGVDSTLKIQPAKLEDSAVYLCASSARTVSPLHFGNGTRLTVT.

The rearrangement joins TRBV5-4 to TRBJ2-3; TRBD1 matches at 9 bases. The CDR3 has 16 amino acids. Germline-derived CDR1 and CDR2 are SGHNT and YYREEE (reference sequence). Trimming cost V 4 bases and J 4 bases; bases outside gene matches: 10. DNA for the CDR3: TGTGCCAGCAGCCCCCAGACAGGGGGGGGAGCAGATACGCAGTATTTT. Its protein is CASSPQTGGGADTQYF. Using reference TRBV5-4 and TRBJ2-3 for the parts outside the CDR3, the full variable domain is ETGVTQSPTHLIKTRGQQVTLRCSSQSGHNTVSWYQQALGQGPQFIFQYYREEENGRGNFPPRFSGLQFPNYSSELNVNALELDDSALYLCASSPQTGGGADTQYFGPGTRLTVL.

This chain joins TRBV6-1 and TRBJ1-2; D not resolved. The CDR3 totals 15 residues. V gave up 5 bases and J gave up 0 bases, with 13 bases separating them. Germline CDR1 and CDR2: MNHNS and SASEGT. The CDR3 loop is CASSRTQNSNYGYTF. CDR3 DNA sequence: TGTGCCAGCAGTAGAACACAGAACTCTAACTATGGCTACACCTTC.

This rearrangement joins TRBV4-3 to TRBJ1-6; the D is unclear. The CDR3 consists of 13 residues. From germline, CDR1 is LGHNA and CDR2 YSLEER. V shed 1 base and J shed 9 bases, with 7 bases lying between them. CDR3 in DNA: TGCGCCAGCAGCCAAGTCACGGGTTCACCCCTCCACTTT. Translation: CASSQVTGSPLHF.

This clone was detected only a few times. The genes are TRBV7-2 and TRBJ1-1; no firm D call. The CDR3 covers 13 residues. The V gene lost 4 bases and the J gene lost 3 bases, with 9 bases spanning the gap. Germline CDR1 and CDR2: SGHTA and FQGNSA. CDR3 residues: CASSSDSYTEAFF. DNA for the CDR3: TGTGCCAGCAGCTCCGATAGTTACACTGAAGCTTTCTTT.

The chain joins TRBV20-1 to TRBJ2-3; D is possibly TRBD2 (7 bases). This CDR3 is built from 10 residues. V was clipped by 7 bases and J by 11 bases, with 13 bases between them. Germline values: CDR1 DFQATT, CDR2 SNEGSKA (reference sequence). CDR3 coding DNA: TGCAGTGTTAGGGGGGGGAAGCAGTATTTT. Its translation: CSVRGGKQYF.

The chain combines TRBV19 with TRBJ1-5; TRBD1 aligns across 9 bases. The V segment lost 5 bases and the J segment 2 bases; nucleotides outside the gene matches: 1. Germline V gene lookup returns CDR1 LNHDA and CDR2 SQIVND (reference sequence). The CDR3 loop spans 14 amino acids. The CDR3 DNA sequence: TGTGCCAGTAGTCGGACAGGGGGCAATCAGCCCCAGCATTTT. Protein: CASSRTGGNQPQHF.

The chain carries TRBV27 and TRBJ2-7, with 10 bases that match TRBD1. The CDR3 contains 14 residues. Losses at the gene ends were 4 bases for V and 4 bases for J; bases not matched to a gene: 4. Germline V CDR1 and CDR2: MNHEY, SMNVEV (reference sequence). The CDR3 here is CASSSRDRGYEQYF. CDR3 nucleotide sequence: TGTGCCAGCAGTTCCCGGGACAGGGGTTACGAGCAGTACTTC.

This sequence joins TRBV5-6 and TRBJ1-1, with 7 bases lining up with TRBD1. The CDR3 consists of 16 residues. V was clipped by 4 bases and J by 0 bases; unmatched bases: 9. Germline assignment: CDR1 SGHDT and CDR2 YYEEEE. In DNA form, the CDR3 reads TGTGCCAGCAGCACCGGGACAGCTACCATGAACACTGAAGCTTTCTTT. Amino acid sequence: CASSTGTATMNTEAFF.

The rearrangement joins TRBV5-4 to TRBJ1-2; D gene ambiguous. The CDR3 spans 13 residues. V lost 0 bases and J lost 4, with 7 bases in between. CDR1 and CDR2 (germline): SGHNT, YYREEE (reference sequence). The CDR3 here is CASSLDRSYGYTF. CDR3 bases: TGTGCCAGCAGCTTGGATCGTAGCTATGGCTACACCTTC.